This entry features one T cell receptor (beta chain) sequence. It lacks a known antigen. No base-level quality is on record; no much larger clone is a single base apart. This entry is derived from a study of T cell responses to AZD1222 COVID-19 vaccine (dated by TCRdb to the early 2020s). About the full investigation: A total of about 230 trial participants underwent TCR sequencing, of whom some 210 received two doses of AZD1222 and around 25 received two doses of the MenACWY control vaccine. Trial participants were enrolled by age into 18-55, 56-69 and 70-plus year subgroups, with approximately 150, 30 and 60 TCR-sequenced participants respectively. What the study reported, not specific to this receptor: The 56-69-year group was small, and its depth increase did not reach significance, likely because of low power. No day 14 peak-response samples were available, so repertoires were characterized only after the peak T cell response. Spike-specific TCR breadth and depth rose significantly after two AZD1222 doses compared with day 0 and with MenACWY recipients. The whole spike protein was spanned by vaccine-associated CD4 TCRs, and dominant responses were seen in regions 160-218 and 743-854. Epitopes outside the regions mutated in the B.1.351 and B.1.1.7 variants were reportedly recognized by nearly half of the unique spike-specific TCRs. Only six AZD1222 recipients were SARS-CoV-2 seropositive at baseline, limiting conclusions about previously exposed vaccinees. Participants were mostly white British, with more females than males. The authors suggested clonal diversity may have been underestimated.

In light of the paper, this sample's time point label describes: about 28 days (+/-7) after the second vaccine dose. AZD1222 recipients with second doses at about 4 weeks or about 12 weeks were pooled, because spike-specific TCR depth and breadth did not differ between schedules. The vaccinee samples were drawn from two UK trials, COV001 and COV002, one of which was a single-blind randomized controlled phase 2/3 trial testing AZD1222 (ChAdOx1 nCoV-19) in healthy adults. For TCRbeta chain sequencing, PBMC samples were collected from trial participants at day 0 and at day 28 after the second dose. The CDR3 regions of human TCRbeta chains were analyzed by immunosequencing. In the paper's pipeline: Repertoire TCRs were checked for matches against a reference library of SARS-CoV-2-specific TCRs that had been generated using the MIRA antigen-specificity platform. Breadth meant the fraction of unique TCRs that were SARS-CoV-2-associated, whereas depth meant the fraction of total T cells that were SARS-CoV-2-associated. Using the MIRA data, each spike-specific TCR was assigned both to the spike region to which the TCR was reactive and to a CD4 or CD8 class. Log10-transformed breadth and depth values were compared by one-way ANOVA with Sidak's multiple comparisons tests. Held by TCRdb, this immuneACCESS table contains in-frame sequences only and omits some clones. Under half of the omission traces to an unresolved V gene where checked; the cause of the rest is unknown. The DNA was the basis for D and trimming; V, J and clone size are from that table. The sample profile shows some 67,000 clones; 83% of them were found once. Together, the top ten hold under 8% of the sample.

Inclusive of the bounding cysteine and phenylalanine, the CDR3 is 14 residues long. Here the CDR3 DNA is all that survives: 42 bases in frame from base 1. V is reduced by 5 bases and J by 9 bases, leaving a spacing of 20 bases between them. The germline V gene (reference sequence) provides CDR1 MNHNY and CDR2 SVGAGI. The sequencing here drew on peripheral blood, taken 28 days after the second AZD1222 dose. The rearranged chain carries TRBV6-6 and TRBJ2-7; TRBD1 is possibly the D segment (6 matching bases). The source of this sequence is an adult who received the AZD1222 COVID-19 vaccine. The CDR3 is CASSPGSRGPGQYF. Here is the DNA: TGTGCCAGCAGTCCCGGATCCAGGGGACCCGGGCAGTACTTC.